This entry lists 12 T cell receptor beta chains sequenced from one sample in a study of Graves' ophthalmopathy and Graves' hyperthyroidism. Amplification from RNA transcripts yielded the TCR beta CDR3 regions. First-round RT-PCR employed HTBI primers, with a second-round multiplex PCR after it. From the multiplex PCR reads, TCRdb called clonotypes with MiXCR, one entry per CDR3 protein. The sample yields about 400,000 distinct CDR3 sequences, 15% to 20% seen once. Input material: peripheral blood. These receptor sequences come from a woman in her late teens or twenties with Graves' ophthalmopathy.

CDR3 sequence (DNA): TGTGCCAGCAACCCAGGGGGCTCTAATTCACCCCTCCACTTT. Its translation is CASNPGGSNSPLHF. The rearrangement links TRBV7-2 to TRBJ1-6, with 8 bases fitting TRBD1. The germline V gene has CDR1 SGHTA and CDR2 FQGNSA. Trimming at V came to 7 bases and at J to 6 bases, leaving 5 bases not matched to a gene. The length of the CDR3 is 14 residues.

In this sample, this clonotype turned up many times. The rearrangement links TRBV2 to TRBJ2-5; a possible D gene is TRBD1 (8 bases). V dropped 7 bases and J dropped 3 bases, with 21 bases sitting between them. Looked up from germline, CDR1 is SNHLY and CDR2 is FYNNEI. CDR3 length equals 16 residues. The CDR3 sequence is CASTEQGGGIKETQYF. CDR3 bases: TGTGCCAGCACCGAACAGGGGGGGGGGATCAAAGAGACCCAGTACTTC.

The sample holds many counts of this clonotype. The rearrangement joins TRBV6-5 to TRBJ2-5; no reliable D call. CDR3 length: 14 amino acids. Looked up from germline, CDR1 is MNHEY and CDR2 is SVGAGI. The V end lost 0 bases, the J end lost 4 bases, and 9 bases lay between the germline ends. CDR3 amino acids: CASSYSWDGETQYF. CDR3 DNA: TGTGCCAGCAGTTACTCGTGGGATGGAGAGACCCAGTACTTC.

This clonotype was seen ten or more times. As DNA, the CDR3 is TGTGCCAGTAGTATAACGGGGGACAATTCCTACGAGCAGTACTTC. Encoded protein: CASSITGDNSYEQYF. The J gene is TRBJ2-7, the V gene TRBV19, with D tentatively TRBD1 or TRBD2 (6 bases each). The V end lost 2 bases, the J end lost 1 base, and 12 bases lay between the germline ends. The CDR3 spans 15 residues. CDR1 is LNHDA and CDR2 is SQIVND in the germline V gene (reference sequence).

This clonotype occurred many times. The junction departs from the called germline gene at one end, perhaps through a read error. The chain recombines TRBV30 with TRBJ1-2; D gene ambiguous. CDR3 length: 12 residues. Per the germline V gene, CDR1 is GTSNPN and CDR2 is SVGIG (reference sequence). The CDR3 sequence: CARRIRGDGYAF. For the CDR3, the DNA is TGTGCCCGGAGGATCCGGGGAGATGGCTACGCCTTC.

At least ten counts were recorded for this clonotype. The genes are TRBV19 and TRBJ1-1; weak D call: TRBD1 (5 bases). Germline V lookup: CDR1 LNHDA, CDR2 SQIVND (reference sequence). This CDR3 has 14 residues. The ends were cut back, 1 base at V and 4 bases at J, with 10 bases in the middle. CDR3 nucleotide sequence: TGTGCCAGTAGTATAGCTGTGACAGCCACTGAAGCTTTCTTT. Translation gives CASSIAVTATEAFF.

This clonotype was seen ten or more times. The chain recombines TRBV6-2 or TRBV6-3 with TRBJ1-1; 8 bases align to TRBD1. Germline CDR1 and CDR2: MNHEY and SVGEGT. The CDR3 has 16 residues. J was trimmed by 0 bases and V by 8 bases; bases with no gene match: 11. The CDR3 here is CASRFQGAVVNTEAFF. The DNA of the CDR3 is TGTGCCAGCCGATTTCAGGGGGCTGTGGTGAACACTGAAGCTTTCTTT.

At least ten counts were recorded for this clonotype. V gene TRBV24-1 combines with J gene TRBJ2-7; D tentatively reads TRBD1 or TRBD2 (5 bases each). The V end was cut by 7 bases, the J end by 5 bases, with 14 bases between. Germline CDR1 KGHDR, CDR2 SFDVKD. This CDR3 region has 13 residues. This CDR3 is CATSPGPFDEQYF. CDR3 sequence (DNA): TGTGCCACCAGCCCGGGACCGTTTGACGAGCAGTACTTC.

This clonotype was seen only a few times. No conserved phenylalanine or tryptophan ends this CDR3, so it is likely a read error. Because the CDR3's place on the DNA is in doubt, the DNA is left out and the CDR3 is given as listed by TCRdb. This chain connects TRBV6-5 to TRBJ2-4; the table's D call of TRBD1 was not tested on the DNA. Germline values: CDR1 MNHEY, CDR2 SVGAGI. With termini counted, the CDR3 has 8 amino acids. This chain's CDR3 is CASSYPGQ.

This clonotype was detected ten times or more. The CDR3 loop reads CASAPGTGSSIGNQPQHF. CDR3 sequence (DNA): TGTGCCAGCGCTCCCGGGACAGGGAGTAGTATAGGCAATCAGCCCCAGCATTTT. The genes are TRBV12-3 or TRBV12-4 and TRBJ1-5, with 9 bases matching TRBD1. The CDR3 loop spans 18 amino acids. The J segment lost 2 bases and the V segment lost 8 bases, leaving 16 bases of the junction unmatched.

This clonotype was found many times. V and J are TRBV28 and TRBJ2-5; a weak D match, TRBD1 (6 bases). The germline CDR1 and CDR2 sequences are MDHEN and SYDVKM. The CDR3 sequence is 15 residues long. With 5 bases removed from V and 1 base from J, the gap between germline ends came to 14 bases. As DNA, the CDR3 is TGTGCCAGCAGTCGACAGGACCGACTCCAAGAGACCCAGTACTTC. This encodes CASSRQDRLQETQYF.

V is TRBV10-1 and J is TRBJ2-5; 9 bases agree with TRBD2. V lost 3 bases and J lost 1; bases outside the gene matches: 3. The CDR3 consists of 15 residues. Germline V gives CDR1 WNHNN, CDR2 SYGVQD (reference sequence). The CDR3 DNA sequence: TGCGCCAGCAGTGATCAGACTAGCGGCCAAGAGACCCAGTACTTC. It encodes CASSDQTSGQETQYF.